This T cell receptor beta chain was identified in a study of shared clonotypes between healthy human individuals. Generated by immunoSEQ multiplex PCR, the TCRdb table keeps only in-frame clones and is missing some. Here the sample spans millions of clones, 95% being singletons. CDR3 length equals 14 residues. Germline CDR1 reads SNHLY; CDR2 reads FYNNEI. Trimming cost V 3 bases and J 4 bases, with 12 bases left between them. V usage is TRBV2 and J usage is TRBJ1-2; D may be TRBD1 (5 bases). The sequence derives from a man between 18 and 29 years old in good health. The sample comprised naive CD4+ T cells sorted from blood. Subset specified: CD45RA+ positively selected. CDR3 in amino acids: CASSDEGRGYGYTF. The CDR3 DNA follows: TGTGCCAGCAGTGATGAGGGGCGCGGCTATGGCTACACCTTC.